This T cell receptor beta chain derives from a study of cytomegalovirus exposure and HLA in healthy donors. The overall study: In terms of ancestry, the Caucasian-associated cluster contained around 79% of the approximately 400 genotyped donors. Whole-study findings and limits: Most TCRs appeared rarely, but some public TCRs recurred in many donors.

Despite likely unrecorded immune exposures, the donors were nominally healthy at the time of sampling. The PCR contained 60 Vbeta and 13 Jbeta primers. The protocol was immunoSEQ multiplex PCR, while the TCRdb copy is restricted to in-frame clones and leaves out a portion. There are under 150,000 clones in the sample, with less than 2.5% held by the top ten. In the case of this clone: Antigen unknown.

The CDR3 is 15 residues long. The trim removed 4 bases at V and 3 bases at J, leaving 7 bases unmatched. Per germline, CDR1 SGHNT and CDR2 YYREEE (reference sequence). Sequenced sample: PBMCs. This chain connects TRBV5-4 to TRBJ2-1; 7 nucleotides agree with TRBD1. The TCR originated in a woman in her sixties in good health and CMV-seronegative. The CDR3 nucleotides read TGTGCCAGCAGCCCTCCGGGACAGATCTACAATGAGCAGTTCTTC. This codes for CASSPPGQIYNEQFF.